The rows below give T cell receptor beta chains drawn from one sample of a study of blood T cell repertoires in COVID-19. Sequencing was performed with immunoSEQ multiplex PCR; in TCRdb, only in-frame clones are kept and a portion is missing. The sample holds 25,000 to 35,000 clones, 65% to 90% seen once. The sequenced sample was peripheral blood. The receptors shown here come from a man older than 75 with active COVID-19. Each CDR3 is given with its conserved first and last residue. Fields, in order: V gene, D gene, J gene, clone size, CDR3 protein, CDR3 DNA. The D gene is left open where the match is weak. The size entry is marked missing in some rows and otherwise reads once, few, many or a size class.

TRBV10-3	TRBD2	TRBJ2-1	-	CAISDLAGNSYNEQFF	TGTGCCATCAGTGACCTAGCGGGAAACTCCTACAATGAGCAGTTCTTC
TRBV7-9	-	TRBJ2-6	-	CASNNPGHYSGANVLTF	TGTGCCAGCAACAACCCGGGACATTACTCTGGGGCCAACGTCCTGACTTTC
TRBV28	-	TRBJ1-6	-	CASSLTGRNSPLHF	TGTGCCAGCAGTCTGACAGGACGTAATTCACCCCTCCACTTT
TRBV27	-	TRBJ2-7	-	CASREIPVSSYEQYF	TGTGCCAGCAGGGAGATTCCGGTGAGCTCCTACGAGCAGTACTTC
TRBV3-1/TRBV3-2	-	TRBJ2-7	-	CASSQDGGTREQYF	TGTGCCAGCAGCCAAGATGGAGGGACGAGGGAGCAGTACTTC
TRBV13	TRBD2	TRBJ2-5	-	CASSPTGLSGGQETQYF	TGTGCCAGCAGCCCAACGGGCCTTAGCGGGGGACAAGAGACCCAGTACTTC
TRBV6-5	-	TRBJ1-3	-	CASRGPLYSGNTIYF	TGTGCCAGCAGGGGCCCACTTTACTCTGGAAACACCATATATTTT
TRBV4-2	-	TRBJ1-5	-	CASSQVVGVQPQHF	TGTGCCAGCAGCCAAGTCGTAGGGGTTCAGCCCCAGCATTTT
TRBV19	-	TRBJ2-3	-	CASSIRLDTQYF	TGTGCCAGTAGTATACGTCTAGATACGCAGTATTTT
TRBV7-9	-	TRBJ1-3	-	CASSLTGRASSGNTIYF	TGTGCCAGCAGCCTCACTGGCAGGGCGAGCTCTGGAAACACCATATATTTT
TRBV3-1/TRBV3-2	TRBD1	TRBJ1-2	-	CASSQDPWGQGNYGYTF	TGTGCCAGCAGCCAAGATCCGTGGGGACAGGGGAACTATGGCTACACCTTC
TRBV7-8	-	TRBJ1-4	-	CASSPGTYEKLFF	TGTGCCAGCAGCCCCGGGACATATGAAAAACTGTTTTTT
TRBV11-2	TRBD1	TRBJ1-1	-	CASNRGGSNTEAFF	TGTGCCAGCAACCGAGGGGGCAGCAACACTGAAGCTTTCTTT
TRBV5-4	TRBD1	TRBJ1-2	-	CASSLPLGTGVGYTF	TGTGCCAGCAGCTTGCCACTAGGGACAGGGGTTGGCTACACCTTC
TRBV30	TRBD1	TRBJ1-2	-	CAWSPTGLAGYTF	TGTGCCTGGAGTCCGACAGGGTTGGCGGGCTACACCTTC
TRBV9	-	TRBJ1-5	-	CASSVARTDGVPQHF	TGTGCCAGCAGCGTAGCTCGAACGGACGGGGTGCCCCAGCATTTT
TRBV7-9	-	TRBJ1-5	once	CASSSDNPSRPQHF	TGTGCCAGCAGCTCGGACAATCCCTCGCGGCCCCAGCATTTT
TRBV6-5	-	TRBJ2-2	-	CASNFLRDTGELFF	TGTGCCAGCAATTTCCTCAGGGACACCGGGGAGCTGTTTTTT
TRBV12-3/TRBV12-4	-	TRBJ2-3	few	CASSLSEADTQYF	TGTGCCAGCAGTCTAAGTGAGGCAGATACGCAGTATTTT
TRBV6-5	TRBD1	TRBJ1-2	-	CASMRDRGDYGYTF	TGTGCCAGCATGAGGGACAGGGGAGACTATGGCTACACCTTC
TRBV30	-	TRBJ2-3	-	CAWGPAGGRTQYF	TGTGCCTGGGGCCCCGCCGGGGGGCGTACGCAGTATTTT
TRBV7-2	TRBD2	TRBJ2-3	-	CASSLESSGGVKQYF	TGTGCCAGCAGCTTAGAATCTAGCGGGGGGGTAAAGCAGTATTTT
TRBV7-9	TRBD2	TRBJ2-5	-	CASSFFSYLAGVQETQYF	TGTGCCAGCAGCTTTTTTTCTTATCTAGCGGGGGTCCAAGAGACCCAGTACTTC
TRBV30	-	TRBJ2-7	-	CAWSRGASLTYEQYF	TGTGCCTGGAGCAGGGGAGCGTCCCTGACCTACGAGCAGTACTTC
TRBV2	-	TRBJ1-1	-	CASRPGFGGTEAFF	TGTGCCAGCAGGCCCGGGTTCGGCGGCACTGAAGCTTTCTTT
TRBV19	-	TRBJ1-6	-	CASSSTGLPNSPLHF	TGTGCCAGTAGTTCTACAGGGCTCCCTAATTCACCCCTCCACTTT
TRBV28	TRBD1	TRBJ2-7	-	CASSTLRGQKAGYEQYF	TGTGCCAGCAGTACGCTCCGGGGACAGAAGGCTGGGTACGAGCAGTACTTC
TRBV6-6	TRBD2	TRBJ2-5	-	CASSPQRGGRTETQYF	TGTGCCAGCAGTCCCCAGCGGGGGGGCCGAACAGAGACCCAGTACTTC
TRBV5-6	TRBD2	TRBJ2-1	few	CASSLPAGSYNEQFF	TGTGCCAGCAGCTTACCAGCGGGGAGCTACAATGAGCAGTTCTTC
TRBV9	-	TRBJ2-3	-	CASSVQGLDTQYF	TGTGCCAGCAGCGTACAGGGGTTAGATACGCAGTATTTT
TRBV7-2	TRBD1	TRBJ1-3	-	CASSFHGRDSRNTIYF	TGTGCCAGCAGTTTCCATGGCCGGGACAGCCGAAACACCATATATTTT
TRBV7-9	TRBD1	TRBJ1-2	few	CASSGPGQKNYGYTF	TGTGCCAGCAGCGGCCCGGGACAGAAAAACTATGGCTACACCTTC
TRBV2	TRBD2	TRBJ2-1	-	CASNPSGTYNEQFF	TGTGCCAGCAACCCTAGCGGCACCTACAATGAGCAGTTCTTC
TRBV6-5	-	TRBJ1-2	-	CASSPGGNYGYTF	TGTGCCAGCAGCCCGGGAGGGAACTATGGCTACACCTTC
TRBV4-1	TRBD2	TRBJ2-5	-	CASSQDHRSSGGQETQYF	TGCGCCAGCAGCCAAGATCACCGGTCTAGCGGGGGCCAAGAGACCCAGTACTTC
TRBV3-1/TRBV3-2	-	TRBJ2-3	-	CASSQNFDSTDTQYF	TGTGCCAGCAGCCAAAACTTCGACTCCACAGATACGCAGTATTTT
TRBV6-4	-	TRBJ1-2	few	CASSDSPFRGYTF	TGTGCCAGCAGTGATAGTCCCTTCCGCGGCTACACCTTC
TRBV28	-	TRBJ1-5	-	CASSDRRSNQPQHF	TGTGCCAGCAGCGACAGGAGGAGCAATCAGCCCCAGCATTTT
TRBV7-7	TRBD2	TRBJ2-5	-	CASSSGDIQETQYF	TGTGCCAGCAGTAGCGGGGACATCCAAGAGACCCAGTACTTC
TRBV15	-	TRBJ2-1	few	CATSLHLGQSGEQFF	TGTGCCACCAGCCTTCACCTCGGACAGTCTGGTGAGCAGTTCTTC
TRBV16	-	TRBJ1-1	-	CASSQFTGRNTEAFF	TGTGCCAGCAGCCAATTCACAGGGCGGAACACTGAAGCTTTCTTT
TRBV4-1	TRBD1	TRBJ1-4	-	CASSPAARTGGEKLFF	TGCGCCAGCAGCCCAGCTGCGAGGACAGGGGGTGAAAAACTGTTTTTT
TRBV29-1	-	TRBJ2-7	-	CSVEGHSGSSYEQYF	TGCAGCGTTGAAGGTCACAGCGGTAGCTCCTACGAGCAGTACTTC
TRBV20-1	-	TRBJ2-3	-	CSASLSSLAPTQYF	TGCAGTGCTAGTCTATCCTCGCTAGCGCCTACGCAGTATTTT
TRBV6-5	-	TRBJ2-7	-	CASSYSSPIYEQYF	TGTGCCAGCAGTTACTCGAGCCCTATATACGAGCAGTACTTC
TRBV7-9	TRBD1	TRBJ2-1	-	CASLGDRGTNEQFF	TGTGCCAGCCTGGGGGACAGGGGGACCAATGAGCAGTTCTTC
TRBV7-2	-	TRBJ2-1	-	CASSLVFSAGYNEQFF	TGTGCCAGCAGCTTAGTCTTTTCGGCGGGATACAATGAGCAGTTCTTC
TRBV9	TRBD2	TRBJ2-3	-	CASSVGLAGGVTDTQYF	TGTGCCAGCAGCGTAGGACTAGCGGGGGGAGTCACAGATACGCAGTATTTT